This paragraph covers one T cell receptor beta chain sequence. The identical CDR3 is also encoded by other nucleotide sequences in the sample. This record belongs to a study of blood T cell repertoires in COVID-19. CDR1 and CDR2 (germline): SGHAT, FQDESV (reference sequence). The CDR3 loop spans 14 amino acids. Trimming at V came to 6 bases and at J to 7 bases, leaving 5 bases not matched to a gene. In the original processing: Amplification of reference gene primers provided the estimated nucleated cell counts. Assay: immunoSEQ multiplex PCR; the TCRdb copy retains only in-frame clones and omits some. The DNA was the basis for D and trimming; V, J and clone size are from that table. The sample holds over 200,000 clones, 86% seen once. Cohort assignment relied on participant-reported clinical history.

Sequenced: PBMCs or T cells enriched from blood (not recorded which). The rearrangement joins TRBV11-1 to TRBJ1-6; 8 bases match TRBD1. This clonotype originated in a woman aged 45-59 years in a cohort exposed to, infected with or recovered from COVID-19 (not recorded which). CDR3 region: CASSRTGNNSPLHF. DNA of the CDR3: TGTGCCAGCAGTCGGACAGGGAACAATTCACCCCTCCACTTT.